Below are 9 T cell receptor beta chains sequenced from a single sample in a study of T cells in tuberculosis. TCRdb's table, derived via immunoSEQ multiplex PCR, lists solely in-frame clones and lacks some. Among around 30,000 clones listed, roughly 90% were seen once. Sequencing was performed on PBMCs. These receptor sequences come from a donor aged 10-29 years with latent tuberculosis or without tuberculosis infection.

The table lists this clone with a count of one. The CDR3 DNA reads TGTGCCAGCAGCAGTCGGACAGATGGGGAGACCCAGTACTTC. Amino acids: CASSSRTDGETQYF. J is TRBJ2-5 and V is TRBV5-4; D is possibly TRBD1 (6 bases). This CDR3 has 14 amino acids. Trimming shortened V by 4 bases and J by 5 bases, and 15 bases separated the two germline ends. The germline V gene encodes CDR1 SGHNT and CDR2 YYREEE (reference sequence).

The genes are TRBV7-9 and TRBJ2-1, with 9 bases identical to TRBD1. CDR3 length equals 17 residues. With 5 bases clipped from V and 1 base from J, the junction kept 9 bases outside the gene matches. Germline assignment: CDR1 SEHNR and CDR2 FQNEAQ (reference sequence). CDR3 in DNA: TGTGCCAGCAGCGATACACGCGACAGGGGGTCCTACAATGAGCAGTTCTTC. Residues: CASSDTRDRGSYNEQFF.

The chain carries TRBV18 and TRBJ2-2; the match to TRBD2 covers 8 bases. Germline CDR1 reads KGHSH; CDR2 reads LQKENI. The CDR3 spans 16 residues. With 8 bases clipped from V and 3 bases from J, the junction kept 11 bases outside the gene matches. For the CDR3, the DNA is TGTGCCAGCGCTGCTTGGAGCGGGAGCGACACCGGGGAGCTGTTTTTT. As protein: CASAAWSGSDTGELFF. Based on the CDR3 plus reference TRBV18 and TRBJ2-2, the full variable domain is NAGVMQNPRHLVRRRGQEARLRCSPMKGHSHVYWYRQLPEEGLKFMVYLQKENIIDESGMPKERFSAEFPKEGPSILRIQQVVRGDSAAYFCASAAWSGSDTGELFFGEGSRLTVL.

With respect to this clone: Other DNA sequences in this sample translate to the same CDR3. The chain couples TRBV5-4 to TRBJ2-3, with 9 bases lining up with TRBD1. V dropped 4 bases and J dropped 3; count of bases not matched to a gene: 3. From germline, CDR1 is SGHNT and CDR2 YYREEE (reference sequence). The CDR3 covers 14 residues. CDR3 in DNA: TGTGCCAGCAGCCAACAGGGGGCTACAGATACGCAGTATTTT. Encoded protein: CASSQQGATDTQYF.

This clone has a single count. This chain joins TRBV27 and TRBJ2-1; D is unclear. Looked up from germline, CDR1 is MNHEY and CDR2 is SMNVEV (reference sequence). With 3 bases removed from V and 0 bases from J, the gap between germline ends came to 9 bases. The CDR3 extends over 15 amino acids. The CDR3 DNA reads as TGTGCCAGCAGTTTGACTCCCAGCTCCTACAATGAGCAGTTCTTC. It is translated as CASSLTPSSYNEQFF.

The chain recombines TRBV4-3 with TRBJ2-1; possible D gene TRBD1, 6 bases. The V gene's germline CDR1 is LGHNA and CDR2 YSLEER. The CDR3 length is 13 residues. Trimming shortened V by 3 bases and J by 6 bases, and 9 bases separated the two germline ends. CDR3: CASSHSQGNEQFF. CDR3 bases: TGCGCCAGCAGCCACTCACAGGGCAATGAGCAGTTCTTC.

The CDR3 sequence: CASLDSRGMNEKLFF. The DNA of the CDR3 is TGTGCCAGCCTCGACTCAAGGGGGATGAATGAAAAACTGTTTTTT. This chain connects TRBV6-6 to TRBJ1-4; TRBD1 might be the D (6 bases). Germline V gene lookup returns CDR1 MNHNY and CDR2 SVGAGI (reference sequence). The CDR3 covers 15 residues. Trimming stripped 8 bases from V and 5 bases from J, with 18 bases between.

A few counts support this clone. The V call is TRBV19, the J call TRBJ1-6; no definite D call. The CDR3 has 18 amino acids. Germline CDR1 LNHDA, CDR2 SQIVND (reference sequence). The V and J ends lost 3 bases and 0 bases respectively, with 15 bases between them. The CDR3 region is CASSIAVRVSSYNSPLHF. The DNA of the CDR3 is TGTGCCAGTAGTATCGCGGTACGGGTCAGCTCCTATAATTCACCCCTCCACTTT.

Only one count was recorded for this clone. The rearrangement links TRBV7-2 to TRBJ2-7; no reliable D call. Germline CDR1 reads SGHTA; CDR2 reads FQGNSA. Trimming took 5 bases from V and 2 from J, leaving 4 bases between them. The CDR3 consists of 11 residues. The DNA for the CDR3 is TGTGCCAGCAGCCCCGCCTACGAGCAGTACTTC. The encoded protein is CASSPAYEQYF.